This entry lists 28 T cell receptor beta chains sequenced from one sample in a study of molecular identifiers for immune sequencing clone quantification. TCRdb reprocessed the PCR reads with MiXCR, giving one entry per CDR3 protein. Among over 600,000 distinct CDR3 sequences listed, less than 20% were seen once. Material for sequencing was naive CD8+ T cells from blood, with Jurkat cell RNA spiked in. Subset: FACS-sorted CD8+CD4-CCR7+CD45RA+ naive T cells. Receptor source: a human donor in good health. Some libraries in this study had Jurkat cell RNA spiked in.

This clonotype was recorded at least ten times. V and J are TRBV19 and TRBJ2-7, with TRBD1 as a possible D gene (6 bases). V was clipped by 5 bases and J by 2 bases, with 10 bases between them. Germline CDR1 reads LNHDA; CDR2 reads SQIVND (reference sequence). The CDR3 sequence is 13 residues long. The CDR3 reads CASSAGQPYEQYF. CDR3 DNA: TGTGCCAGTAGTGCCGGACAGCCCTACGAGCAGTACTTC. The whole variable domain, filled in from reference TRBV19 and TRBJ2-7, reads DGGITQSPKYLFRKEGQNVTLSCEQNLNHDAMYWYRQDPGQGLRLIYYSQIVNDFQKGDIAEGYSVSREKKESFPLTVTSAQKNPTAFYLCASSAGQPYEQYFGPGTRLTVT.

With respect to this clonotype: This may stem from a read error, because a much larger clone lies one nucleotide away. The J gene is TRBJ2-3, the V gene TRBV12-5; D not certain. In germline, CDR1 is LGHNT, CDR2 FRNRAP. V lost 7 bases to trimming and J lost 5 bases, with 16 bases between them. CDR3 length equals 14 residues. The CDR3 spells CASAWGSRIDTQYF. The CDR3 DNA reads TGTGCTAGTGCCTGGGGTAGCCGGATAGATACGCAGTATTTT.

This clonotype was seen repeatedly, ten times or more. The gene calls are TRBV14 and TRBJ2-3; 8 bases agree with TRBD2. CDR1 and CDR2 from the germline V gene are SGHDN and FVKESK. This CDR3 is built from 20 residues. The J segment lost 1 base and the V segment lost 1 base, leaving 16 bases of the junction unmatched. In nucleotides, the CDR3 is TGTGCCAGCAGCCAAGTCCGCGGTAGCGGGACTTTCTTTCGCACAGATACGCAGTATTTT. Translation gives CASSQVRGSGTFFRTDTQYF.

In DNA form, the CDR3 reads TGTGCCAGCTCACGACGGGACAGGTATTTCACCGGGGAGCTGTTTTTT. It is translated as CASSRRDRYFTGELFF. This chain uses TRBV18 with TRBJ2-2; 8 bases match TRBD1. Germline-derived CDR1 and CDR2 are KGHSH and LQKENI. V shed 4 bases and J 4 bases; nucleotides not matched to a gene: 8. This CDR3 comprises 16 residues.

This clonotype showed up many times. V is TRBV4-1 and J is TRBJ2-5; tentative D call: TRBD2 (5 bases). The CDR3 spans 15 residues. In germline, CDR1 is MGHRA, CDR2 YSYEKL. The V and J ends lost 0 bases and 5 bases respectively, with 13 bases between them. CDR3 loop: CASSQDEGSMETQYF. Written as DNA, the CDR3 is TGCGCCAGCAGCCAAGACGAGGGTAGTATGGAGACCCAGTACTTC.

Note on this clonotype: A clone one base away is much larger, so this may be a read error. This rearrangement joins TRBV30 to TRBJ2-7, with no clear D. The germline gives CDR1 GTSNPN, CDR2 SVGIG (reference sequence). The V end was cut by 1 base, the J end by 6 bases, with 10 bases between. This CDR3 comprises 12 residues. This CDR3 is CAWSATASEQYF. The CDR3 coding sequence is TGTGCCTGGAGTGCAACAGCTAGCGAGCAGTACTTC.

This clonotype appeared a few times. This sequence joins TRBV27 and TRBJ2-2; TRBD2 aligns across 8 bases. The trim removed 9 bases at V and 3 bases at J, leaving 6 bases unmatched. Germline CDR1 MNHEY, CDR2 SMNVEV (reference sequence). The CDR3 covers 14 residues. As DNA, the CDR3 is TGTGCCAGTCAAACTAGCGGAGACACCGGGGAGCTGTTTTTT. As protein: CASQTSGDTGELFF.

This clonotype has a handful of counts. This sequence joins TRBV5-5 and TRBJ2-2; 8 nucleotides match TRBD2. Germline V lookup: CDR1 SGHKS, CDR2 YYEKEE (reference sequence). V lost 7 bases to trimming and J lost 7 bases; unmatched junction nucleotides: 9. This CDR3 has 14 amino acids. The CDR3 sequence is CASGTGGPVGELFF. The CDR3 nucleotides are TGTGCCAGCGGTACGGGAGGGCCAGTCGGGGAGCTGTTTTTT.

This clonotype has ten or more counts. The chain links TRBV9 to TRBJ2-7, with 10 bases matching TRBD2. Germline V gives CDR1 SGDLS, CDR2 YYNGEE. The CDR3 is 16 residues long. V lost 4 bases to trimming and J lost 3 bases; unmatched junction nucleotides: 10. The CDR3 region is CASSPFGLADIYEQYF. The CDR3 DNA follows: TGTGCCAGCAGCCCGTTTGGACTAGCGGATATCTACGAGCAGTACTTC.

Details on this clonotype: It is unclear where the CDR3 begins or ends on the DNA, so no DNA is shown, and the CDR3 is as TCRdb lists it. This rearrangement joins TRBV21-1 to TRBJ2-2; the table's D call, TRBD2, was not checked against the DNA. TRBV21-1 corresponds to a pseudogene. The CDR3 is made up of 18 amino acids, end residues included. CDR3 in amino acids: CASSKKDVGLGTTGELFF.

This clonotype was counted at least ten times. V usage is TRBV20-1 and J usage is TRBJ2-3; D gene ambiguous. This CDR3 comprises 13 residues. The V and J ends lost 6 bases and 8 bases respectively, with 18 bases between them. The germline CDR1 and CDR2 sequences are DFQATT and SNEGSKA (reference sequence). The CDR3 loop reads CSARDPVVGTQYF. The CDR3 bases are TGCAGTGCCCGCGACCCCGTTGTAGGTACGCAGTATTTT.

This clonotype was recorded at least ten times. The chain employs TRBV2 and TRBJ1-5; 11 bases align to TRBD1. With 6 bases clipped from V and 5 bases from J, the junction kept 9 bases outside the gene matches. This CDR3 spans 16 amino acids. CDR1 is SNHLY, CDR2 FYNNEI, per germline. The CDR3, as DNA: TGTGCCAGCAGAGGGACAGGGGGAGGTGGCGATCAGCCCCAGCATTTT. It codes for CASRGTGGGGDQPQHF.

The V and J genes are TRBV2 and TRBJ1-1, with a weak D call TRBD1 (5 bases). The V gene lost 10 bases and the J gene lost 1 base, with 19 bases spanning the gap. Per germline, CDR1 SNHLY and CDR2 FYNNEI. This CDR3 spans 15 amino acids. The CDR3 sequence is CAILRLDTPNTEAFF. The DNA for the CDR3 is TGTGCCATCTTAAGGTTGGACACCCCGAACACTGAAGCTTTCTTT.

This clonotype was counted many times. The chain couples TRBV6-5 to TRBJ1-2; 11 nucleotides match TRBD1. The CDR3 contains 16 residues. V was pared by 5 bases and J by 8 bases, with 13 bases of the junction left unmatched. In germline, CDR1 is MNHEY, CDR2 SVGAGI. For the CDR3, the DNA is TGTGCCAGCAGTCTCCTGGGGACAGGGGGAGACCAAGGCTACACCTTC. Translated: CASSLLGTGGDQGYTF.

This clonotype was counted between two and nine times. CDR3 sequence reads: CASTLVGGSDEQYF. The CDR3 bases are TGTGCCAGCACCCTGGTGGGGGGCAGTGACGAGCAGTACTTC. The rearrangement joins TRBV11-2 to TRBJ2-7; D assignment may be TRBD1 or TRBD2 (6 bases each). The germline gives CDR1 SGHAT, CDR2 FQNNGV. The V end lost 7 bases, the J end lost 5 bases, and 18 bases lay between the germline ends. This CDR3 comprises 14 residues. The variable domain in full, completed from reference TRBV11-2 and TRBJ2-7, reads EAGVAQSPRYKIIEKRQSVAFWCNPISGHATLYWYQQILGQGPKLLIQFQNNGVVDDSQLPKDRFSAERLKGVDSTLKIQPAKLEDSAVYLCASTLVGGSDEQYFGPGTRLTVT.

CDR3 region: CAAEAEGVNEQFF. The CDR3 nucleotides are TGTGCCGCGGAAGCGGAGGGGGTCAATGAGCAGTTCTTC. This chain connects TRBV7-9 to TRBJ2-1, with D perhaps given as TRBD1 or TRBD2 (6 bases each). The length of the CDR3 is 13 residues. From germline, CDR1 is SEHNR and CDR2 FQNEAQ (reference sequence). Trimming removed 11 bases from V and 6 bases from J, with 17 bases in between. Full variable domain (missing parts from reference TRBV7-9 and TRBJ2-1): DTGVSQNPRHKITKRGQNVTFRCDPISEHNRLYWYRQTLGQGPEFLTYFQNEAQLEKSRLLSDRFSAERPKGSFSTLEIQRTEQGDSAMYLCAAEAEGVNEQFFGPGTRLTVL.

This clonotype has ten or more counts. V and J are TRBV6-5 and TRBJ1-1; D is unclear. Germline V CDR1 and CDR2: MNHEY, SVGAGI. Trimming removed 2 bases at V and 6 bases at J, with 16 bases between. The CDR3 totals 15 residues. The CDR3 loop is CASSYLLGEGAEAFF. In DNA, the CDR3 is TGTGCCAGCAGTTACCTCCTAGGTGAGGGAGCTGAAGCTTTCTTT.

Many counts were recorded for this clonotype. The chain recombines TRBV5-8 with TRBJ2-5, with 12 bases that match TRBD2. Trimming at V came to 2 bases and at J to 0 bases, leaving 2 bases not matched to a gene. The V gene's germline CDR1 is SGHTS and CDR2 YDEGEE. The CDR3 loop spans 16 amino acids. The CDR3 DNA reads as TGTGCCAGCAGCTTCAGACTAGCGGGAGACCAAGAGACCCAGTACTTC. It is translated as CASSFRLAGDQETQYF.

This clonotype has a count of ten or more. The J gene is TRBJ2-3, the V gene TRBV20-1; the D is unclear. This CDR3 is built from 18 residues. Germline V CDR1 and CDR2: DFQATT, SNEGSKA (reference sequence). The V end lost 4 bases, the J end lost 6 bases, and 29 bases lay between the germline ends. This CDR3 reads CSAIIRDPVRFQADTQYF. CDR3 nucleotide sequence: TGCAGTGCTATAATAAGGGATCCGGTCAGGTTCCAAGCGGATACGCAGTATTTT.

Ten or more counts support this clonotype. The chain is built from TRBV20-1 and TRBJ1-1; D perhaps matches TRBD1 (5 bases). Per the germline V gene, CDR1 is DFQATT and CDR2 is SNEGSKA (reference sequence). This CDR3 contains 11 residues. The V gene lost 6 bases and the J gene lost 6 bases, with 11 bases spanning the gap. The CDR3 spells CSAPWGAEAFF. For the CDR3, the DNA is TGCAGTGCCCCTTGGGGGGCTGAAGCTTTCTTT.

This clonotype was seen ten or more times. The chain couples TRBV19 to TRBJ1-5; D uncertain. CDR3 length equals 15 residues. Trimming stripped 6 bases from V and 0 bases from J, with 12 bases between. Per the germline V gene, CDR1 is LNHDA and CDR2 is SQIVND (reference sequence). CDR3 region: CASSHGVYSNQPQHF. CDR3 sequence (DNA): TGTGCCAGTAGCCACGGGGTTTATAGCAATCAGCCCCAGCATTTT.

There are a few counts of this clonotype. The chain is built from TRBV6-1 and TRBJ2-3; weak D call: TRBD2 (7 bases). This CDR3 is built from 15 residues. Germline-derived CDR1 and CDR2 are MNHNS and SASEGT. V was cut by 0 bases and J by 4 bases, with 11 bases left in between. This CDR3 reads CASSEAGGHADTQYF. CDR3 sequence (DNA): TGTGCCAGCAGTGAAGCGGGGGGGCACGCAGATACGCAGTATTTT.

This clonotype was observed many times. The CDR3 nucleotides are TGTGCCAGCAGTTTTGTCGTGGGGGGCAGCCGGGGTCAGCCCCAGCATTTT. It codes for CASSFVVGGSRGQPQHF. The genes are TRBV28 and TRBJ1-5; tentatively, D is TRBD1 (6 bases). V lost 3 bases to trimming and J lost 6 bases, with 21 bases between them. This CDR3 spans 17 amino acids. Per germline, CDR1 MDHEN and CDR2 SYDVKM.

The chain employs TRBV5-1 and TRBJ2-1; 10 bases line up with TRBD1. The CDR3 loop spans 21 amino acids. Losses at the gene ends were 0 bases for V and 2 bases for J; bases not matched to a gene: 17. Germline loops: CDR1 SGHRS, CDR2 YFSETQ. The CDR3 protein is CASSLAIEDRGRSGTYNEQFF. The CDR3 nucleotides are TGCGCCAGCAGCTTGGCCATCGAAGACAGGGGGCGGTCCGGGACCTACAATGAGCAGTTCTTC.

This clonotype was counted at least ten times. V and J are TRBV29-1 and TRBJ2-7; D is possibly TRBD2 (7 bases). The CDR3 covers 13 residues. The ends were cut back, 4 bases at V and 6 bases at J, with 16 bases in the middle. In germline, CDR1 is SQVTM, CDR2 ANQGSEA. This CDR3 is CSVVGGTTSEQYF. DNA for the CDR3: TGCAGCGTTGTGGGGGGGACAACCTCCGAGCAGTACTTC.

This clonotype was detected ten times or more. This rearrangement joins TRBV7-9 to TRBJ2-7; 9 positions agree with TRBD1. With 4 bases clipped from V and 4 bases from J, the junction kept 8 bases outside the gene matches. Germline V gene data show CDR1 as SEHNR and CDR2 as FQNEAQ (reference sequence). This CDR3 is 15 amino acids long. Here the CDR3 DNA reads TGTGCCAGCAGCTCCGGGACAGGGACGTCGTACGAGCAGTACTTC. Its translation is CASSSGTGTSYEQYF.

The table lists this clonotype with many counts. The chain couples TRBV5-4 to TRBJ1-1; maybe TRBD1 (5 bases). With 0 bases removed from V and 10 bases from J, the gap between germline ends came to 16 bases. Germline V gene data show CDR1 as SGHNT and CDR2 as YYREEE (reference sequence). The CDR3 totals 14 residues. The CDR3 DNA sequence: TGTGCCAGCAGCTTGGCCGCGGGATCTGGGGGAGCTTTCTTT. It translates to CASSLAAGSGGAFF.

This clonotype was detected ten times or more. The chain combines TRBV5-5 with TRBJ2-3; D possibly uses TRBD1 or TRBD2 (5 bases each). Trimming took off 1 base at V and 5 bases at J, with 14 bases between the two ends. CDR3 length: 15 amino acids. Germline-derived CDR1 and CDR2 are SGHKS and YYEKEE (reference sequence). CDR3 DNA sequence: TGTGCCAGCAGCTTGTCGGGCAGGGCGGGAGATACGCAGTATTTT. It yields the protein CASSLSGRAGDTQYF. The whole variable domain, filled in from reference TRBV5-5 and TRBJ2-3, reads DAGVTQSPTHLIKTRGQQVTLRCSPISGHKSVSWYQQVLGQGPQFIFQYYEKEERGRGNFPDRFSARQFPNYSSELNVNALLLGDSALYLCASSLSGRAGDTQYFGPGTRLTVL.